These T cell receptor beta chains were read from a single sample in a study of T cell repertoires in cytomegalovirus infection. Each CDR3 protein gets one entry after TCRdb re-called the reads with MiXCR. The table shows approximately 910,000 distinct CDR3 sequences, with approximately 32% occurring only once. These receptors lack a known antigen. The source material was cultured CD8+ T cells from PBMCs, sampled from culture after CMV antigen stimulation. These receptor sequences come from a human donor in good health (CMV status not recorded). Some clones in this sample may be carry-over from other donors' samples. Both conserved end residues are part of each CDR3. A D gene is named only where the DNA matches it firmly. Some rows mark clone size as missing; the rest say once, few, many or name a class of expanded clone.

few	TRBJ1-6	TRBV9	-	TGTGCCAGCAGCGATCCAGGGGAGGCTTCACCCCTCCACTTT	CASSDPGEASPLHF
few	TRBJ2-4	TRBV28	TRBD1	TGTGCCAGCAGTTCGGACAGGCCATTTAACATTCAGTACTTC	CASSSDRPFNIQYF
-	TRBJ2-1	TRBV7-9	-	TGTGCCAGCAGCTTAGCGTTGGGGCTTGGCAATGAGCAGTTCTTC	CASSLALGLGNEQFF
-	TRBJ1-2	TRBV20-1	-	TGCAGTGCTAGTTTCAGGGATTTTGGCTATGGCTACACCTTC	CSASFRDFGYGYTF
once	TRBJ1-2	TRBV12-3/TRBV12-4	-	TGTGCCAGCAGTTGGCGGGTTAACTATGGCTACACCTTC	CASSWRVNYGYTF
few	TRBJ1-1	TRBV6-6	-	TGTGCCAGCAGTCCACAAGGCCAGCTAATTGAAGCTTTCTTT	CASSPQGQLIEAFF
-	TRBJ1-3	TRBV5-1	-	TGCGCCAGCAGCTTGGGGGAGAGCTCTGGAAACACCATATATTTT	CASSLGESSGNTIYF
-	TRBJ2-7	TRBV6-2/TRBV6-3	-	TGTGCCAGCAGTTACGATCGGGAAAGCTCCTACGAGCAGTACTTC	CASSYDRESSYEQYF
-	TRBJ2-3	TRBV15	TRBD2	TGTGCCACCAGCGGACTAGCGGGGGCCACAGATACGCAGTATTTT	CATSGLAGATDTQYF
many	TRBJ1-6	TRBV10-3	TRBD1	TGTGCCATCAGTGAGACACAGGACAGGGTGGCTACACCCCTCCACTTT	CAISETQDRVATPLHF
-	TRBJ2-1	TRBV5-1	TRBD2	TGCGCCAGCAAGGACGGGGGGGCAGATGAGCAGTTCTTC	CASKDGGADEQFF
-	TRBJ1-1	TRBV12-5	-	TGTGCTAGTTTTGACAGCCTGAACACTGAAGCTTTCTTT	CASFDSLNTEAFF
many	TRBJ1-5	TRBV7-2	-	TGTGCCAGCAGCTTAGGGGTCCTAAGGAGCAATCAGCCCCAGCATTTT	CASSLGVLRSNQPQHF
few	TRBJ1-1	TRBV28	-	TGTGCCAGCAGTCCCCCGTACGCGACTGAAGCTTTCTTT	CASSPPYATEAFF
-	TRBJ2-3	TRBV11-2	-	TGTGCCAGCAGTCGATGGGGCGGGCAGGGAGACACAGATACGCAGTATTTT	CASSRWGGQGDTDTQYF
-	TRBJ2-7	TRBV20-1	TRBD1	TGCAGTGCTAGAGATTCCCGGGACAGGTTATACGAGCAGTACTTC	CSARDSRDRLYEQYF
once	TRBJ2-5	TRBV15	-	TGTGCCACCAGCGGGGGGACAGCTCAAGAGACCCAGTACTTC	CATSGGTAQETQYF
once	TRBJ2-1	TRBV6-2/TRBV6-3	-	TGTGCCAGCAGTTATAGTCAAAGAGGAAAAAATGAGCAGTTCTTC	CASSYSQRGKNEQFF
-	TRBJ2-1	TRBV7-8	-	TGTGCCAGCAGCTTAAGGGGCAGGGGCCCGGGTAATGAGCAGTTCTTC	CASSLRGRGPGNEQFF
many	TRBJ2-4	TRBV12-3/TRBV12-4	TRBD1	TGTGCCACCCGGTCCGGGACAGGGAAAAACATTCAGTACTTC	CATRSGTGKNIQYF
-	TRBJ2-1	TRBV27	-	TGTGCCAGCAGTTTTTATCCCTACAATGAGCAGTTCTTC	CASSFYPYNEQFF
many	TRBJ2-1	TRBV20-1	TRBD2	TGCAGTGCCCCCTCCTCGGCTAGCGGGGGCCGGAGGGATGAGCAGTTCTTC	CSAPSSASGGRRDEQFF
many	TRBJ1-2	TRBV12-3/TRBV12-4	TRBD1	TGTGCCAGCACTTGGGGGCAGGGGGCGTTTGGCTACACCTTC	CASTWGQGAFGYTF
-	TRBJ2-1	TRBV20-1	-	TGCAGTGCTAGAGATCGCAGAGAGCAGTTCTTC	CSARDRREQFF
-	TRBJ2-5	TRBV4-2	TRBD2	TGTGCCAGCAGCCAAGCGGGAATAGCGGGAAACCAAGAGACCCAGTACTTC	CASSQAGIAGNQETQYF
many	TRBJ2-4	TRBV7-2	TRBD2	TGTGCCAGCAGCCAACTGGGACTAGCGGGGGGGCCTGCCTCGGAAGCCAAAAACATTCAGTACTTC	CASSQLGLAGGPASEAKNIQYF
-	TRBJ2-3	TRBV15	-	TGTGCCACCAGCAGAGCTTCCACAGATATGCAGTATTTT	CATSRASTDMQYF
-	TRBJ2-5	TRBV7-6	-	TGTGCCAGCAGCCCCGGGCCGGGGGAGACCCAGTACTTC	CASSPGPGETQYF
few	TRBJ2-1	TRBV7-3	TRBD1	TGTGCCAGCAGCTTAAAACCCGGGACAGGAGACCGAGAGCAGTTCTTC	CASSLKPGTGDREQFF
-	TRBJ1-2	TRBV6-6	TRBD1	TGTGCCAGCTCGAGCTGGGACAGAAGCTATGGCTACACCTTC	CASSSWDRSYGYTF
few	TRBJ1-2	TRBV28	-	TGTGCCAGCAGTTCCGATGCCGCCGCAGGGCTCTATGGCTACACCTTC	CASSSDAAAGLYGYTF
many	TRBJ2-3	TRBV28	TRBD1	TGTGCCAGCAGCCGGGACAGTTACACAGATACGCAGTATTTT	CASSRDSYTDTQYF
-	TRBJ2-1	TRBV6-1	-	TGTGCCAGCAGCCCCGCCAGGGTTGAAGGTAGCAATGAGCAGTTCTTC	CASSPARVEGSNEQFF
-	TRBJ2-7	TRBV6-8	-	TGTGCCAGCAGTGCCCAGGGAGCTAGCGCCGTTTCCCACGAGCAGTACTTC	CASSAQGASAVSHEQYF
few	TRBJ1-5	TRBV5-4	-	TGTGCCAGCAGCTTTGATCCGTATAGCAATCAGCCCCAGCATTTT	CASSFDPYSNQPQHF
-	TRBJ1-1	TRBV6-5	TRBD1	TGTGCCAGCAGTTACTCCCCGGGACAGGGACTTTTTGAAGCTTTCTTT	CASSYSPGQGLFEAFF
-	TRBJ2-2	TRBV11-2	-	TGTGCCAGCAGCCCGGACTACTCAGTACGGGCCGGGGAGCTGTTTTTT	CASSPDYSVRAGELFF
many	TRBJ2-1	TRBV7-6	TRBD1	TGTGCCAGCAGCGCGAAATGGGTGACAGGGGCCCATCCCTTCTACAATGAGCAGTTCTTC	CASSAKWVTGAHPFYNEQFF
-	TRBJ2-3	TRBV5-4	-	TGTGCCAGCAGCTTGCCAGAGGGGATCACAGATACGCAGTATTTT	CASSLPEGITDTQYF
few	TRBJ1-4	TRBV4-1	-	TGCGCCAGCAGCCAAGAAAGGGCAGGAGCTAATGAAAAACTGTTTTTT	CASSQERAGANEKLFF
few	TRBJ1-1	TRBV7-9	-	TGTGCCAGCAGCCACCCCATGAGCACTGAAGCTTTCTTT	CASSHPMSTEAFF
-	TRBJ1-6	TRBV12-3/TRBV12-4	TRBD1	TGTGCCAGCAGTTTTGGGCCAGGGGGCAGGTCACCCCTCCGCTTT	CASSFGPGGRSPLRF
-	TRBJ2-1	TRBV11-2	TRBD1	TGTGCCAGCAGCTTGGAACCGGGACAGGGAAGGGATGAGCAGTTCTTC	CASSLEPGQGRDEQFF
-	TRBJ1-5	TRBV2	-	TGTGCCACCTGGGACATCTTTAGCAATCAGCCCCAGCATTTT	CATWDIFSNQPQHF
-	TRBJ1-2	TRBV12-5	-	TGTGCTAGTGCCCCCCTCATGACAGGCCCCTACTATGGCTACACCTTC	CASAPLMTGPYYGYTF
-	TRBJ2-7	TRBV27	TRBD1	TGTGCCAGCAAACCGGGACCCGGACAGGCCTACGAGCAGTACTTC	CASKPGPGQAYEQYF
few	TRBJ2-7	TRBV12-3/TRBV12-4	TRBD2	TGTGCCAGCAGCCCCGGACTAGCGGGGATGCAGTACTTC	CASSPGLAGMQYF
few	TRBJ2-6	TRBV2	TRBD1	TGTGCCATCTTGGACAGGGACCTTCTCTCTGGGGCCAACGTCCTGACTTTC	CAILDRDLLSGANVLTF
-	TRBJ1-4	TRBV5-1	-	TGCGCCAGCAGCGAGGAGGGATGGGGAACTGAAAAACTGTTTTTT	CASSEEGWGTEKLFF
few	TRBJ2-1	TRBV4-1	TRBD2	TGCGCCAGCAGCCAATACAGGGTCCTAGCGGGTCTTGATGAGCAGTTCTTC	CASSQYRVLAGLDEQFF
few	TRBJ2-5	TRBV27	-	TGTGCCAGCAGCCCCGGGCAGGGGTTAGAGGGAGAGACCCAGTACTTC	CASSPGQGLEGETQYF
many	TRBJ2-7	TRBV7-2	TRBD2	TGTGCCAGCAGCTCCCGGACTAGCGGAACCTCCTACGAGCAGTACTTC	CASSSRTSGTSYEQYF
-	TRBJ2-1	TRBV19	-	TGTGCCAGTAGTATAGGGAACACCTACAATGAGCAGTTCTTC	CASSIGNTYNEQFF